Each of the 19 T cell receptor beta chains below was sequenced from the same sample in a study of OX40 agonist ivuxolimab in advanced cancers. TCRdb keeps only in-frame clones here, not all; method: immunoSEQ multiplex PCR. The repertoire holds 70,000 to 95,000 clones, over 70% seen once, with 0.76% in the top ten. This material consisted of CD4+ or CD8+ T cells sorted from blood, taken in a trial of the OX40 agonist ivuxolimab. Receptors were obtained from an adult with an advanced solid tumor such as melanoma, head and neck, liver or kidney cancer.

This chain uses TRBV7-2 with TRBJ1-2; D unresolved. This CDR3 has 12 residues. Germline V gives CDR1 SGHTA, CDR2 FQGNSA. V was shortened by 3 bases and J by 5 bases, with 7 bases between the two germline ends. The CDR3 bases are TGTGCCAGCAGCTTTCTAGGGTATGGCTACACCTTC. It codes for CASSFLGYGYTF. Combining the CDR3 with reference TRBV7-2 and TRBJ1-2 gives the whole variable domain GAGVSQSPSNKVTEKGKDVELRCDPISGHTALYWYRQSLGQGLEFLIYFQGNSAPDKSGLPSDRFSAERTGGSVSTLTIQRTQQEDSAVYLCASSFLGYGYTFGSGTRLTVV.

The V gene is TRBV14, the J gene TRBJ2-1; D is uncertain. This CDR3 is 16 amino acids long. Trimming took off 1 base at V and 0 bases at J, with 10 bases between the two ends. CDR1 is SGHDN, CDR2 FVKESK, per germline. The CDR3 loop reads CASSQVRASSYNEQFF. CDR3 in DNA: TGTGCCAGCAGCCAAGTTCGAGCGAGCTCCTACAATGAGCAGTTCTTC.

This clone was recorded only once. V is TRBV7-2 and J is TRBJ2-7; no firm D call. Germline CDR1 reads SGHTA; CDR2 reads FQGNSA. V shed 5 bases and J shed 0 bases, with 5 bases lying between them. The CDR3 totals 12 residues. CDR3 sequence: CASSLSSYEQYF. CDR3 DNA sequence: TGTGCCAGCAGCCTCAGCTCCTACGAGCAGTACTTC.

The genes are TRBV5-4 and TRBJ2-5, with D possibly TRBD2 on 6 matching bases. Trimming took off 3 bases at V and 3 bases at J, with 18 bases between the two ends. Germline lookup yields CDR1 SGHNT and CDR2 YYREEE (reference sequence). This CDR3 is built from 16 residues. The CDR3 region is CASSYVRDGRKETQYF. DNA of the CDR3: TGTGCCAGCAGCTATGTCCGGGACGGGAGAAAAGAGACCCAGTACTTC.

The chain uses TRBV7-2 and TRBJ1-6, with TRBD1 matching over 7 bases. J was trimmed by 10 bases and V by 5 bases; bases with no gene match: 8. CDR1 and CDR2 from the germline V gene are SGHTA and FQGNSA. This CDR3 is 14 amino acids long. The CDR3 DNA is TGTGCCAGCAGCCGACAGGGCCTGCTGTCACCCCTCCACTTT. Residues: CASSRQGLLSPLHF.

The V call is TRBV19, the J call TRBJ1-2; possible D gene TRBD1, 6 bases. Trimming shortened V by 5 bases and J by 8 bases, and 18 bases separated the two germline ends. Germline CDR1 LNHDA, CDR2 SQIVND (reference sequence). CDR3 length: 14 amino acids. In DNA, the CDR3 is TGTGCCAGTAGTGCAAAGACAGGCCCTCTAGGCTACACCTTC. Translation: CASSAKTGPLGYTF.

This chain joins TRBV18 and TRBJ1-2, with D perhaps matching TRBD1 (5 bases). The germline V gene encodes CDR1 KGHSH and CDR2 LQKENI. Trimming pared 2 bases from V and 0 bases from J, leaving 7 bases between. The CDR3 is 14 amino acids. The CDR3 spells CASSPGTANYGYTF. CDR3 DNA sequence: TGTGCCAGCTCACCAGGGACGGCTAACTATGGCTACACCTTC. Filled out from reference TRBV18 and TRBJ1-2, the complete variable domain reads NAGVMQNPRHLVRRRGQEARLRCSPMKGHSHVYWYRQLPEEGLKFMVYLQKENIIDESGMPKERFSAEFPKEGPSILRIQQVVRGDSAAYFCASSPGTANYGYTFGSGTRLTVV.

The CDR3 region is CASSLLRGSPTYTF. The CDR3 DNA reads TGTGCCAGCAGTTTATTGCGGGGTTCCCCAACCTACACCTTC. This sequence joins TRBV27 and TRBJ1-2, with D hard to call. The CDR3 is made up of 14 amino acids. Trimming stripped 1 base from V and 10 bases from J, with 16 bases between. Germline CDR1 is MNHEY and CDR2 is SMNVEV (reference sequence).

This chain links TRBV11-2 with TRBJ2-1; 8 positions match TRBD2. The V gene's germline CDR1 is SGHAT and CDR2 FQNNGV. With V trimmed by 5 bases and J by 7 bases, 13 bases remained unmatched. The CDR3 totals 16 residues. This CDR3 is CASSQLEAGGGNEQFF. In DNA, the CDR3 is TGTGCCAGCAGCCAATTAGAGGCGGGGGGAGGGAATGAGCAGTTCTTC.

This clone was seen just once. The chain employs TRBV7-2 and TRBJ1-1; 9 bases match TRBD1. Trimming took 5 bases from V and 0 from J; bases not matched to a gene: 10. Germline V gene sequence: CDR1 SGHTA, CDR2 FQGNSA. The CDR3 covers 17 residues. In DNA form, the CDR3 reads TGTGCCAGCAGCCTTAACACCGGGACAGGGTTGAACACTGAAGCTTTCTTT. It encodes CASSLNTGTGLNTEAFF.

V usage is TRBV4-2 and J usage is TRBJ2-1, with 10 nucleotides matching TRBD2. Germline CDR1 and CDR2: LGHNA and YNFKEQ. The CDR3 covers 16 residues. V gave up 1 base and J gave up 4 bases; unmatched junction bases: 4. Here the CDR3 DNA reads TGTGCCAGCAGCCAAGGGGTTAGCGGGGGGTACAATGAGCAGTTCTTC. Translated: CASSQGVSGGYNEQFF.

This clone was detected a few times. The chain is built from TRBV2 and TRBJ2-1, with 9 bases identical to TRBD2. Germline-derived CDR1 and CDR2 are SNHLY and FYNNEI. The CDR3 totals 13 residues. V was pared by 7 bases and J by 8 bases, with 6 bases of the junction left unmatched. The CDR3 DNA sequence: TGTGCCAGCAAAGGACTAGCGATCGATGAGCAGTTCTTC. Its protein product is CASKGLAIDEQFF.

The J gene is TRBJ2-2, the V gene TRBV5-4; tentative D call: TRBD1 (5 bases). There are 17 residues in the CDR3. Germline CDR1 reads SGHNT; CDR2 reads YYREEE (reference sequence). With 0 bases removed from V and 1 base from J, the gap between germline ends came to 13 bases. The CDR3 bases are TGTGCCAGCAGCTTGGCCCCGGCAGGGATGAACACCGGGGAGCTGTTTTTT. It translates to CASSLAPAGMNTGELFF.

V and J are TRBV23-1 and TRBJ1-5, with unresolved D. TRBV23-1 counts as an open reading frame of uncertain function. The CDR3 spans 16 residues. V lost 1 base and J 3 bases, leaving 13 bases between the germline ends. As DNA, the CDR3 is TGCGCCAGCAGTCAATATTCCCGGCAGGACAATCAGCCCCAGCATTTT. As protein: CASSQYSRQDNQPQHF.

The chain links TRBV19 to TRBJ2-1; the D call may be TRBD1 or TRBD2 (5 bases each). Trimming cost V 5 bases and J 6 bases, with 20 bases left between them. CDR1 is LNHDA and CDR2 is SQIVND in the germline V gene (reference sequence). This CDR3 is built from 16 residues. CDR3 sequence reads: CASSLGPGTTFNEQFF. The CDR3 nucleotides read TGTGCCAGTAGTTTAGGCCCCGGGACGACCTTCAATGAGCAGTTCTTC.

This clone was found a few times. CDR3 sequence (DNA): TGTGCCAGCAGTTGGGACGGCTATGGCTACACCTTC. Translating gives CASSWDGYGYTF. The genes are TRBV27 and TRBJ1-2, with D possibly matching TRBD1 (5 bases). The CDR3 has 12 residues. Germline V gives CDR1 MNHEY, CDR2 SMNVEV (reference sequence). The V end was cut by 4 bases, the J end by 4 bases, with 7 bases between.

V is TRBV4-1 and J is TRBJ1-2; D gene unclear. The CDR3 totals 15 residues. Germline V lookup: CDR1 MGHRA, CDR2 YSYEKL. Between the trimmed V and J ends, which lost 1 base and 3 bases, there was a span of 12 bases. As DNA, the CDR3 is TGCGCCAGCAGCCAAGTTGCGAGGGATGACTATGGCTACACCTTC. Translation: CASSQVARDDYGYTF.

This clone has just a few counts. This sequence joins TRBV28 and TRBJ1-5; D not resolved. The CDR3 spans 18 residues. Germline V gene data show CDR1 as MDHEN and CDR2 as SYDVKM. The ends were cut back, 1 base at V and 4 bases at J, with 20 bases in the middle. CDR3: CASSLFPRNRGGNQPQHF. The CDR3 nucleotides read TGTGCCAGCAGTTTATTCCCGCGAAACCGAGGAGGAAATCAGCCCCAGCATTTT.

This clone showed up just a few times. This rearrangement joins TRBV5-6 to TRBJ2-7, with TRBD2 identical over 8 bases. V lost 4 bases, J lost 5 bases, and 2 bases stayed unmatched. Per the germline V gene, CDR1 is SGHDT and CDR2 is YYEEEE. The CDR3 contains 12 residues. The DNA of the CDR3 is TGTGCCAGCAGCCGGGAGGGGAACGAGCAGTACTTC. It codes for CASSREGNEQYF.